A single sample gave rise to the 29 T cell receptor beta chains below, sequenced in a study of blood T cell repertoires in COVID-19. Using immunoSEQ multiplex PCR, the repertoire was profiled, and TCRdb retains in-frame clones only, with some absent. The sample yields some 230,000 clones, 82% seen once. Material: peripheral blood. The source of these receptors is a woman of 80 years or more with COVID-19, enrolled during active disease.

The chain carries TRBV5-1 and TRBJ1-6, with D uncertain. Trimming cost V 5 bases and J 8 bases, with 8 bases left between them. The length of the CDR3 is 12 residues. The germline V gene encodes CDR1 SGHRS and CDR2 YFSETQ. The CDR3 nucleotides read TGCGCCAGCAGTGAGCCTGATTCACCCCTCCACTTT. It is translated as CASSEPDSPLHF.

The J gene is TRBJ2-5, the V gene TRBV3-1 (or the pseudogene TRBV3-2), with 7 bases that match TRBD1. Germline loops: CDR1 LGHDT, CDR2 YNNKEL (reference sequence). This CDR3 spans 14 amino acids. Unmatched junction bases numbered 7, after V lost 6 bases and J lost 3 bases. Here the CDR3 reads CASRAQGVEETQYF. The CDR3 DNA reads as TGTGCCAGCAGAGCCCAGGGGGTGGAAGAGACCCAGTACTTC.

Points on this clone: Sequence at one end of the junction differs from germline and may be a read error. This chain links TRBV2 with TRBJ2-5, with 12 bases aligning to TRBD2. The CDR3 sequence is 14 residues long. CDR1 and CDR2 (germline): SNHLY, FYNNEI. The DNA of the CDR3 is TGTGCCAGCAGGCGGACTAGCGGGGCTGTAACACCCAACTTC. It encodes CASRRTSGAVTPNF.

The chain joins TRBV24-1 to TRBJ1-2; D call uncertain. Trimming pared 3 bases from V and 4 bases from J, leaving 11 bases between. From germline, CDR1 is KGHDR and CDR2 SFDVKD. CDR3 length equals 14 residues. The CDR3 reads CATSDRRFAYGYTF. As DNA, the CDR3 is TGTGCCACCAGTGATAGGAGGTTCGCCTATGGCTACACCTTC.

This clone was recorded once. The rearrangement joins TRBV2 to TRBJ2-3, with a possible D match to TRBD1 (7 bases). Germline CDR1 reads SNHLY; CDR2 reads FYNNEI. Deletions cut 6 bases from V and 6 bases from J, with 13 bases between. The CDR3 loop spans 13 amino acids. The CDR3 loop is CASRQQGRDTQYF. CDR3 DNA: TGTGCCAGCAGGCAACAGGGGAGGGATACGCAGTATTTT.

This chain links TRBV11-2 with TRBJ1-1; 10 bases map to TRBD1. Unmatched junction bases numbered 14, after V lost 5 bases and J lost 8 bases. The CDR3 covers 16 residues. From germline, CDR1 is SGHAT and CDR2 FQNNGV. CDR3 sequence: CASSLVPGTGVLEAFF. Here the CDR3 DNA reads TGTGCCAGCAGCCTAGTCCCCGGGACAGGGGTTTTGGAAGCTTTCTTT.

The genes are TRBV7-9 and TRBJ1-2; TRBD1 aligns across 7 bases. Germline V gene data show CDR1 as SEHNR and CDR2 as FQNEAQ (reference sequence). The V and J ends lost 5 bases and 6 bases, in that order; junction bases with no gene match: 6. The CDR3 is made up of 13 amino acids. The CDR3 sequence is CASSIGTEDGYTF. The CDR3 coding sequence is TGTGCCAGCAGCATCGGGACAGAGGATGGCTACACCTTC.

The rearrangement uses TRBV2 and TRBJ2-3; D possibly corresponds to TRBD2 (6 bases). V was trimmed by 4 bases and J by 4 bases, leaving 12 bases between them. From germline, CDR1 is SNHLY and CDR2 FYNNEI. The CDR3 is 14 residues long. In nucleotides, the CDR3 is TGTGCCAGCAGTGCCCCGGGAGACCCAGATACGCAGTATTTT. Protein product: CASSAPGDPDTQYF.

This chain joins TRBV28 and TRBJ1-3; D possibly corresponds to TRBD1 (5 bases). This CDR3 contains 19 residues. CDR1 MDHEN and CDR2 SYDVKM come from the germline V gene. With 3 bases removed from V and 0 bases from J, the gap between germline ends came to 21 bases. CDR3 nucleotide sequence: TGTGCCAGCAGTTTGATATATCTGAGGAGTGACAGCTCTGGAAACACCATATATTTT. It encodes CASSLIYLRSDSSGNTIYF.

The chain is built from TRBV3-1 (or the pseudogene TRBV3-2) and TRBJ1-2; TRBD1 agrees at 7 bases. The trim removed 8 bases at V and 8 bases at J, leaving 8 bases unmatched. The CDR3 is made up of 12 amino acids. Per the germline V gene, CDR1 is LGHDT and CDR2 is YNNKEL (reference sequence). In nucleotides, the CDR3 is TGTGCCAGCTCCAGACAGGACAGGGGCTACACCTTC. Protein product: CASSRQDRGYTF.

The chain uses TRBV4-3 and TRBJ1-1; D perhaps matches TRBD1 (6 bases). The CDR3 loop spans 17 amino acids. Looked up from germline, CDR1 is LGHNA and CDR2 is YSLEER. Between the trimmed V and J ends, which lost 0 bases and 5 bases, there was a span of 19 bases. The CDR3 DNA sequence: TGCGCCAGCAGCCAAGATCTTCGGAATAACAGGGAAACTGAAGCTTTCTTT. It encodes CASSQDLRNNRETEAFF.

The V call is TRBV30, the J call TRBJ1-1, with TRBD1 matching 7 bases. Germline assignment: CDR1 GTSNPN and CDR2 SVGIG (reference sequence). The CDR3 is made up of 15 amino acids. After removal of 7 bases from V and 0 bases from J, the junction contained 11 bases not matched to a gene. The CDR3 bases are TGTGCCTATGCACAGGGGCCTAAATTGAACACTGAAGCTTTCTTT. As protein: CAYAQGPKLNTEAFF.

The chain is built from TRBV6-1 and TRBJ2-1; 13 bases line up with TRBD2. The trim removed 4 bases at V and 9 bases at J, leaving 6 bases unmatched. Germline loops: CDR1 MNHNS, CDR2 SASEGT. The CDR3 has 15 residues. The CDR3 region is CASSGLAGGNLEQFF. CDR3 nucleotide sequence: TGTGCCAGCAGTGGACTAGCGGGAGGTAATCTTGAGCAGTTCTTC.

This chain joins TRBV19 and TRBJ2-1, with 8 positions matching TRBD2. The CDR3 is made up of 16 amino acids. Germline-derived CDR1 and CDR2 are LNHDA and SQIVND (reference sequence). The V gene end was trimmed by 6 bases and the J gene end by 1 base; junction bases not matched to a gene: 8. The CDR3 nucleotides are TGTGCCAGTAGCGTTAGCGGGACGAGATCCTACAATGAGCAGTTCTTC. This encodes CASSVSGTRSYNEQFF.

The count of this clone is one. This CDR3 is CASSGPATNEKLFF. The CDR3 DNA sequence: TGTGCCAGCAGCGGCCCTGCAACTAATGAAAAACTGTTTTTT. V usage is TRBV5-6 and J usage is TRBJ1-4; no clear D. V lost 4 bases and J lost 0, with 7 bases in between. Germline V lookup: CDR1 SGHDT, CDR2 YYEEEE. This CDR3 comprises 14 residues.

This clone was observed a single time. V gene TRBV28 combines with J gene TRBJ2-1, with D possibly matching TRBD1 (6 bases). This CDR3 is built from 14 residues. Germline CDR1 and CDR2: MDHEN and SYDVKM. V was shortened by 7 bases and J by 4 bases, with 14 bases between the two germline ends. This CDR3 reads CASISGATYNEQFF. The CDR3 DNA is TGTGCCAGCATATCAGGGGCGACGTACAATGAGCAGTTCTTC.

This clone was found a few times. This chain joins TRBV18 and TRBJ2-7; tentatively, D is TRBD2 (7 bases). The CDR3 runs 15 residues. Trimming cost V 2 bases and J 3 bases, with 14 bases left between them. The V gene's germline CDR1 is KGHSH and CDR2 LQKENI. CDR3 nucleotide sequence: TGTGCCAGCTCACCAAAAGGGGGGGTAGACTACGAGCAGTACTTC. Its translation: CASSPKGGVDYEQYF.

The chain links TRBV27 to TRBJ2-3; D unclear. This CDR3 contains 14 residues. Germline V gives CDR1 MNHEY, CDR2 SMNVEV (reference sequence). The germline V and J ends were trimmed by 2 bases and 0 bases, with 6 bases remaining between them. For the CDR3, the DNA is TGTGCCAGCAGTTTAGCGGAGAGCACAGATACGCAGTATTTT. Translation gives CASSLAESTDTQYF.

This clone appeared once. The rearrangement links TRBV10-3 to TRBJ1-2; no definite D call. V lost 3 bases and J 3 bases, leaving 17 bases between the germline ends. This CDR3 is built from 16 residues. The germline CDR1 and CDR2 sequences are ENHRY and SYGVKD. CDR3 sequence (DNA): TGTGCCATCAGTGAAAGACTCCCGGGTCGGCACTATGGCTACACCTTC. It encodes CAISERLPGRHYGYTF.

V gene TRBV18 combines with J gene TRBJ1-5, with 7 bases identical to TRBD1. The CDR3 consists of 14 residues. The J segment lost 7 bases and the V segment lost 6 bases, leaving 9 bases of the junction unmatched. Germline V gives CDR1 KGHSH, CDR2 LQKENI. The CDR3 nucleotides are TGTGCCAGCTCCCCCGGACAGGTTTGGCAGCCCCAGCATTTT. Translated, it gives CASSPGQVWQPQHF.

This chain connects TRBV5-6 to TRBJ2-5; TRBD1 might be the D (6 bases). The CDR3 is 16 residues long. Germline V gene sequence: CDR1 SGHDT, CDR2 YYEEEE. V lost 0 bases and J 5 bases, leaving 17 bases between the germline ends. CDR3 nucleotide sequence: TGTGCCAGCAGCTTGGTGGGGTCTAGGGGGTCCGAGACCCAGTACTTC. This gives the protein CASSLVGSRGSETQYF.

With regard to this clone: The same CDR3 is also encoded by other DNA sequences in this sample. V gene TRBV5-1 combines with J gene TRBJ1-1; no firm D call. Germline loops: CDR1 SGHRS, CDR2 YFSETQ. The CDR3 runs 15 residues. The ends were cut back, 0 bases at V and 1 base at J, with 10 bases in the middle. Here the CDR3 DNA reads TGCGCCAGCAGCTTGGTTGCGGTAGGGAACACTGAAGCTTTCTTT. Protein product: CASSLVAVGNTEAFF.

This chain links TRBV7-2 with TRBJ2-7, with 7 bases aligning to TRBD2. This CDR3 is 15 amino acids long. J lost 5 bases, V lost 1 base, and 8 bases had no gene match. CDR1 SGHTA and CDR2 FQGNSA come from the germline V gene. CDR3 region: CASSLDFGAGDEQYF. The CDR3 coding sequence is TGTGCCAGCAGCTTAGATTTTGGGGCGGGAGACGAGCAGTACTTC.

The chain recombines TRBV7-2 with TRBJ2-5, with D perhaps TRBD1 (5 bases). Germline CDR1 is SGHTA and CDR2 is FQGNSA. This CDR3 has 14 residues. V was cut by 5 bases and J by 3 bases, with 13 bases left in between. CDR3 amino acids: CASSTLRTKETQYF. The CDR3 DNA is TGTGCCAGCAGCACCTTAAGGACAAAAGAGACCCAGTACTTC.

The V and J genes are TRBV7-8 and TRBJ1-6; 7 nucleotides align to TRBD1. CDR1 is SGHVS and CDR2 is FQNEAQ in the germline V gene. With 1 base clipped from V and 8 bases from J, the junction kept 5 bases outside the gene matches. The CDR3 runs to 15 residues. As DNA, the CDR3 is TGTGCCAGCAGCTTAGGGCAGGGGGGAGATTCACCCCTCCACTTT. Residues: CASSLGQGGDSPLHF.

This sequence joins TRBV30 and TRBJ1-2, with D maybe TRBD1 (6 bases). Trimming left V 0 bases short and J 3 bases short, with 8 bases between. The CDR3 is made up of 13 amino acids. Germline-derived CDR1 and CDR2 are GTSNPN and SVGIG (reference sequence). The CDR3 region has the DNA TGTGCCTGGAGTGTACAGGGTGACTATGGCTACACCTTC. Translation gives CAWSVQGDYGYTF.

The chain combines TRBV30 with TRBJ2-7, with 8 bases fitting TRBD1. Germline values: CDR1 GTSNPN, CDR2 SVGIG (reference sequence). Trimming at V came to 0 bases and at J to 2 bases, leaving 6 bases not matched to a gene. The CDR3 is 15 amino acids. The CDR3 DNA reads as TGTGCCTGGAGTGTACTGGGGACAGGCCCCTACGAGCAGTACTTC. It specifies CAWSVLGTGPYEQYF.

This chain links TRBV3-1 (or the pseudogene TRBV3-2) with TRBJ1-1; TRBD1 matches at 9 bases. After removal of 4 bases from V and 5 bases from J, the junction contained 5 bases not matched to a gene. The length of the CDR3 is 14 residues. Germline CDR1 reads LGHDT; CDR2 reads YNNKEL (reference sequence). The CDR3 sequence is CASSRTGGRTEAFF. CDR3 nucleotides: TGTGCCAGCAGCCGAACAGGGGGCAGGACTGAAGCTTTCTTT.

The chain is built from TRBV5-1 and TRBJ2-5; weak D call: TRBD1 (6 bases). The germline V gene encodes CDR1 SGHRS and CDR2 YFSETQ. The CDR3 length is 16 residues. The V end lost 7 bases, the J end lost 2 bases, and 21 bases lay between the germline ends. The CDR3 region has the DNA TGCGCCAGCGGCCCAGGCTGGGGGCCAGCACAAGAGACCCAGTACTTC. This sequence encodes CASGPGWGPAQETQYF.